This T cell receptor (beta chain) was recorded in a study of blood T cells in healthy people across ages. This clonotype was seen only a few times. No antigen is known for it. Regarding the study as a whole: The study found TCR beta diversity correlated strongly with naive T cell percentage.

From germline, CDR1 is SGHAT and CDR2 FQNNGV. This CDR3 spans 11 amino acids. Trimming shortened V by 7 bases and J by 11 bases, and 9 bases separated the two germline ends. Through a sample-barcoded 5' primer and a J-beta primer mix, a second PCR was run for roughly 6 to 11 cycles. TCRdb passed the 5' RACE reads through MiXCR, listing each CDR3 protein once. The sample yields approximately 830,000 distinct CDR3 sequences, 62% seen once. The chain has TRBV11-2 and TRBJ1-6, with D unresolved. Material for sequencing was blood. This sequence was found in a man aged 25-40 years in good health. The CDR3 sequence is CASIPSTPLHF. In DNA, the CDR3 is TGTGCCAGCATCCCTTCAACACCCCTCCACTTT.